The 8 T cell receptor beta chains below come from one sample, sequenced in a study of T-cell memory formation after mild COVID-19. TCRdb fed the 5' RACE reads into MiXCR, producing one record per CDR3 protein. Seen here are roughly 340,000 distinct CDR3 sequences, 20% to 25% observed once, and the top ten hold around 20%. The specimen was PBMCs or a T cell subset sorted from them (not recorded which). The source is a young man who had mild COVID-19 (a few samples of this study predate the infection). Cell type and time point are not known.

This clonotype showed up just a few times. This chain links TRBV25-1 with TRBJ2-3, with D perhaps matching TRBD2 (5 bases). The CDR3 is made up of 14 amino acids. Trimming removed 3 bases at V and 4 bases at J, with 11 bases between. The V gene's germline CDR1 is MGHDK and CDR2 SYGVNS. DNA for the CDR3: TGTGCCAGCAGTGACACTAGTAACCCAGATACGCAGTATTTT. Amino acid sequence: CASSDTSNPDTQYF.

The chain employs TRBV9 and TRBJ1-5, with a weak D call TRBD1 (5 bases). Trimming pared 2 bases from V and 1 base from J, leaving 13 bases between. The CDR3 spans 16 residues. Germline V gene data show CDR1 as SGDLS and CDR2 as YYNGEE. The CDR3 nucleotides read TGTGCCAGCAGCGTCGCCCGGGACGGGAGCAATCAGCCCCAGCATTTT. Translated, it gives CASSVARDGSNQPQHF.

A few counts support this clonotype. The CDR3 DNA follows: TGTGCCAGCTCACCGGACGGCCTCTATGGCTACACCTTC. The encoded protein is CASSPDGLYGYTF. The chain couples TRBV18 to TRBJ1-2; D is undetermined. V was cut by 3 bases and J by 4 bases, with 9 bases left in between. Germline V gene lookup returns CDR1 KGHSH and CDR2 LQKENI. CDR3 length equals 13 residues.

The chain uses TRBV4-3 and TRBJ2-6, with unresolved D. Trimming stripped 4 bases from V and 2 bases from J, with 6 bases between. In germline, CDR1 is LGHNA, CDR2 YSLEER. The CDR3 is 14 residues long. This CDR3 reads CASSLNTGANVLTF. CDR3 sequence (DNA): TGCGCCAGCAGCCTCAATACTGGGGCCAACGTCCTGACTTTC.

V is TRBV12-3 or TRBV12-4 and J is TRBJ1-2, with a tentative D call TRBD1 (6 bases). V was pared by 2 bases and J by 4 bases, with 11 bases between. The CDR3 is 14 amino acids. CDR3: CASSLMDRIYGYTF. The CDR3 DNA sequence: TGTGCCAGCAGTTTAATGGACAGAATCTATGGCTACACCTTC.

This clonotype showed up just a few times. This sequence joins TRBV20-1 and TRBJ2-3; D might be TRBD1 or TRBD2, each matching 5 bases. The V end was cut by 6 bases, the J end by 11 bases, with 24 bases between. Germline CDR1 is DFQATT and CDR2 is SNEGSKA (reference sequence). The CDR3 extends over 14 amino acids. CDR3 nucleotides: TGCAGTGCCCGAGCGGTGAGGGGTCCAGGCGAGCAGTATTTT. Translating gives CSARAVRGPGEQYF.

This clonotype was counted a few times. The gene calls are TRBV10-3 and TRBJ2-5, with TRBD2 identical over 9 bases. After removal of 0 bases from V and 2 bases from J, the junction contained 4 bases not matched to a gene. This CDR3 has 16 residues. Germline CDR1 reads ENHRY; CDR2 reads SYGVKD. In DNA, the CDR3 is TGTGCCATCAGTGAGTCGCTAGCGGGAACTCAAGAGACCCAGTACTTC. Translation gives CAISESLAGTQETQYF.

The gene calls are TRBV5-1 and TRBJ1-4; TRBD1 is a possible D gene (6 bases). Trimming took off 1 base at V and 4 bases at J, with 14 bases between the two ends. Germline V gene lookup returns CDR1 SGHRS and CDR2 YFSETQ. The CDR3 runs 16 residues. CDR3: CASSLWGQGRNEKLFF. The CDR3 DNA reads TGCGCCAGCAGCTTGTGGGGGCAGGGTCGTAATGAAAAACTGTTTTTT.